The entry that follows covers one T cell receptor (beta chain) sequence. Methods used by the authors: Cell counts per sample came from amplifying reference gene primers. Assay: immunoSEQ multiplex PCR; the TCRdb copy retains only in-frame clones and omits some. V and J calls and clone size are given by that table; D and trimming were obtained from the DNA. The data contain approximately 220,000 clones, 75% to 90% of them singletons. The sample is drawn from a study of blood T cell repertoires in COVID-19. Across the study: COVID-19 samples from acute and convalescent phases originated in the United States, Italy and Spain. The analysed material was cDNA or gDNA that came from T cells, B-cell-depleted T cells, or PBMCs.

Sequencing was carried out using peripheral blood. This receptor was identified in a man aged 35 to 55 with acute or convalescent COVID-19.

CDR3 protein: CASSHLFSGGRTDTQYF. CDR3 coding DNA: TGTGCCAGCAGCCACCTTTTCTCGGGGGGGCGTACAGATACGCAGTATTTT. The chain recombines TRBV3-1 (or the pseudogene TRBV3-2) with TRBJ2-3; 8 nucleotides agree with TRBD2. This CDR3 contains 17 residues. The V gene's germline CDR1 is LGHDT and CDR2 YNNKEL (reference sequence). J lost 3 bases, V lost 3 bases, and 11 bases had no gene match.